The 8 T cell receptor beta chains in this list originate from one sample, sequenced in a study of blood T cell repertoires in COVID-19. The protocol was immunoSEQ multiplex PCR, while the TCRdb copy is restricted to in-frame clones and leaves out a portion. The repertoire consists of around 50,000 clones, with roughly 80% occurring once and the leading ten covering roughly 7.3%. Sequencing used peripheral blood. The receptor set was obtained from a man aged 40-50 years with acute or convalescent COVID-19.

The chain combines TRBV6-1 with TRBJ2-1; a weak D match, TRBD1 (7 bases). There are 14 residues in the CDR3. Germline CDR1 and CDR2: MNHNS and SASEGT. The germline V and J ends were trimmed by 3 bases and 5 bases, with 11 bases remaining between them. The CDR3 DNA sequence: TGTGCCAGCAGTGACAGGGGGGCTAACAATGAGCAGTTCTTC. It yields the protein CASSDRGANNEQFF.

The gene calls are TRBV10-3 and TRBJ1-1, with 7 bases identical to TRBD1. The CDR3 is made up of 14 amino acids. The ends lost 4 bases at V and 0 bases at J; junction bases unmatched: 2. Germline V gene sequence: CDR1 ENHRY, CDR2 SYGVKD. The CDR3 loop is CAISGQGLNTEAFF. CDR3 DNA: TGTGCCATCAGTGGACAGGGACTGAACACTGAAGCTTTCTTT.

The chain is built from TRBV9 and TRBJ1-1; a weak D match, TRBD1 (6 bases). The CDR3 is made up of 14 amino acids. CDR1 SGDLS and CDR2 YYNGEE come from the germline V gene. Trimming stripped 3 bases from V and 5 bases from J, with 14 bases between. CDR3 sequence: CASSEGDWGTEAFF. The CDR3 DNA reads TGTGCCAGCAGCGAGGGGGATTGGGGGACTGAAGCTTTCTTT.

J is TRBJ2-1 and V is TRBV5-1, with D maybe TRBD1 (6 bases). This CDR3 contains 15 residues. Germline V CDR1 and CDR2: SGHRS, YFSETQ. The germline V and J ends were trimmed by 0 bases and 0 bases, with 7 bases remaining between them. CDR3 sequence (DNA): TGCGCCAGCAGCTTGGGAGGGGGCTCCTACAATGAGCAGTTCTTC. Amino acid sequence: CASSLGGGSYNEQFF. Full variable domain (rest looked up from reference TRBV5-1 and TRBJ2-1): KAGVTQTPRYLIKTRGQQVTLSCSPISGHRSVSWYQQTPGQGLQFLFEYFSETQRNKGNFPGRFSGRQFSNSRSEMNVSTLELGDSALYLCASSLGGGSYNEQFFGPGTRLTVL.

The gene calls are TRBV7-2 and TRBJ2-7; D is possibly TRBD1 (5 bases). CDR3 size: 13 residues. With 3 bases removed from V and 6 bases from J, the gap between germline ends came to 12 bases. The V gene's germline CDR1 is SGHTA and CDR2 FQGNSA. Here the CDR3 reads CASSFQGRGEQYF. The CDR3 DNA follows: TGTGCCAGCAGCTTTCAGGGAAGGGGCGAGCAGTACTTC.

The chain employs TRBV15 and TRBJ2-2, with a weak D call TRBD2 (5 bases). Germline V CDR1 and CDR2: LNHNV, YYDKDF (reference sequence). The CDR3 is 17 amino acids. The V and J ends lost 7 bases and 2 bases respectively, with 20 bases between them. CDR3 loop: CATKPDGGNYNTGELFF. The CDR3 nucleotides are TGTGCCACCAAACCGGACGGAGGAAATTACAACACCGGGGAGCTGTTTTTT.

The genes are TRBV5-1 and TRBJ2-1, with TRBD1 matching 7 bases. This CDR3 has 17 amino acids. Losses at the gene ends were 0 bases for V and 0 bases for J; bases not matched to a gene: 6. Germline-derived CDR1 and CDR2 are SGHRS and YFSETQ. The CDR3 nucleotides are TGCGCCAGCAGCTTGGGGGGGACAGACTTCTCCTACAATGAGCAGTTCTTC. It translates to CASSLGGTDFSYNEQFF.

The rearrangement joins TRBV15 to TRBJ2-7, with 10 bases matching TRBD1. Trimming removed 5 bases from V and 0 bases from J; junction bases left unmatched: 4. The germline V gene encodes CDR1 LNHNV and CDR2 YYDKDF (reference sequence). This CDR3 is built from 15 residues. CDR3 nucleotides: TGTGCCACCAGCCGCGGGACAGGGGACTCCTACGAGCAGTACTTC. It encodes CATSRGTGDSYEQYF.